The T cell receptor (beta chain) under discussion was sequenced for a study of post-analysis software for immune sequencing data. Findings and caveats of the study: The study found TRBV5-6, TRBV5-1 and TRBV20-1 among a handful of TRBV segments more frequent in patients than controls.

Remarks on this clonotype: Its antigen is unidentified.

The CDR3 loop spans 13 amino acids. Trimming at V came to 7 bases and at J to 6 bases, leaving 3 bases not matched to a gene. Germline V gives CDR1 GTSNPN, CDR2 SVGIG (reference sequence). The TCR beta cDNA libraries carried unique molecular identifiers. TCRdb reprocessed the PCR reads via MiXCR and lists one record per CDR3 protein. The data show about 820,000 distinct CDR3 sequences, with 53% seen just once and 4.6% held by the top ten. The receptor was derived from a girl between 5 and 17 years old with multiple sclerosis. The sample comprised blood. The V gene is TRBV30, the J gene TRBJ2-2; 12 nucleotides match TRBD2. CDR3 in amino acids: CASTSGRSGELFF. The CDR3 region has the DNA TGTGCCTCCACTAGCGGGAGGTCCGGGGAGCTGTTTTTT.